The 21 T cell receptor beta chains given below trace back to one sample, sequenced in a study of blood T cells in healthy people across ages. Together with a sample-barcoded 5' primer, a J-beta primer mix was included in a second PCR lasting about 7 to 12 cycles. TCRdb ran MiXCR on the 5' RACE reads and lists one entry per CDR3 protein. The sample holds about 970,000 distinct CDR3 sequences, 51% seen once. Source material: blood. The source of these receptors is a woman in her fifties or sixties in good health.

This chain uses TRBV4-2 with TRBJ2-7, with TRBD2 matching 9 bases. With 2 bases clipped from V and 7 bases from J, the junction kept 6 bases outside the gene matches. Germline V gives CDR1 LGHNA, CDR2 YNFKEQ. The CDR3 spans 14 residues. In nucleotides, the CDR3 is TGTGCCAGCAGCCAACGAGCGGGAGGATATGAGCAGTACTTC. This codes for CASSQRAGGYEQYF.

For the CDR3, the DNA is TGCAGTGCTAGTCAACTAGCGATGGGACGGGACAATGAGCAGTTCTTC. It is translated as CSASQLAMGRDNEQFF. The rearrangement joins TRBV20-1 to TRBJ2-1, with 7 bases lining up with TRBD2. Germline assignment: CDR1 DFQATT and CDR2 SNEGSKA (reference sequence). V lost 3 bases and J lost 5; bases outside the gene matches: 13. CDR3 size: 16 residues.

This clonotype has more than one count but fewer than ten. This chain's CDR3 is CASVVLSGANVLTF. CDR3 nucleotide sequence: TGTGCCAGCGTGGTTCTCTCTGGGGCCAACGTCCTGACTTTC. V is TRBV2 and J is TRBJ2-6; no firm D call. The germline gives CDR1 SNHLY, CDR2 FYNNEI. Trimming shortened V by 8 bases and J by 0 bases, and 8 bases separated the two germline ends. The CDR3 runs 14 residues. Full variable domain (missing parts from reference TRBV2 and TRBJ2-6): EPEVTQTPSHQVTQMGQEVILRCVPISNHLYFYWYRQILGQKVEFLVSFYNNEISEKSEIFDDQFSVERPDGSNFTLKIRSTKLEDSAMYFCASVVLSGANVLTFGAGSRLTVL.

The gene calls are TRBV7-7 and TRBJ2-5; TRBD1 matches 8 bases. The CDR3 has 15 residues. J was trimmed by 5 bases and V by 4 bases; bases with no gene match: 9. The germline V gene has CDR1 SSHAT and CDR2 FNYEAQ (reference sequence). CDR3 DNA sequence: TGTGCCAGCAGCTGGTCAGGGGGCTCGGAGGAGACCCAGTACTTC. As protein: CASSWSGGSEETQYF.

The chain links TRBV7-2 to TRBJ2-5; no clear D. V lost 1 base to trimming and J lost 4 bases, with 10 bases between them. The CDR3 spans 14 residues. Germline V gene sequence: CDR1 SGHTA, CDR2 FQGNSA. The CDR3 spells CASSLGLASETQYF. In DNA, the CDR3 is TGTGCCAGCAGCTTAGGACTGGCTTCAGAGACCCAGTACTTC.

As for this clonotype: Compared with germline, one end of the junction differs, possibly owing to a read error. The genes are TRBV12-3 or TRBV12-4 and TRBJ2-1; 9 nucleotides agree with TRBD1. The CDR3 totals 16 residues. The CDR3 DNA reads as TGTGCCGGCAGACAAACCGGGACAGGGTCCTACAATGAGCAGTTCTTC. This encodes CAGRQTGTGSYNEQFF.

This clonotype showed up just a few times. The CDR3 DNA is TGTGCCAGCAGCTCTAGCGGGAGTATAGATGAGCAGTTCTTC. Amino acid sequence: CASSSSGSIDEQFF. The chain links TRBV11-2 to TRBJ2-1; 10 bases fit TRBD2. Germline V gene data show CDR1 as SGHAT and CDR2 as FQNNGV. J was trimmed by 8 bases and V by 4 bases; bases with no gene match: 5. CDR3 length: 14 residues.

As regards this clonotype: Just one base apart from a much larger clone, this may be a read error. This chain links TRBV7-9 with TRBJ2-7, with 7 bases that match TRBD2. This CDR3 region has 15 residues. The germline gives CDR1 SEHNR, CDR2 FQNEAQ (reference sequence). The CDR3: CVSSPGASGIYEQYF. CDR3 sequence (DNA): TGTGTCAGCAGCCCTGGCGCTAGCGGTATCTACGAGCAGTACTTC.

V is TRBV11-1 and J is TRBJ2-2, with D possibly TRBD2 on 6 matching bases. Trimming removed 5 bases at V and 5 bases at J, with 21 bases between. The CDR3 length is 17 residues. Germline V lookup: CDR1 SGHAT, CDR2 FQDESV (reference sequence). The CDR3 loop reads CASSGEGAGWRTGELFF. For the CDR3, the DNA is TGTGCCAGCAGCGGAGAGGGCGCGGGATGGCGAACCGGGGAGCTGTTTTTT.

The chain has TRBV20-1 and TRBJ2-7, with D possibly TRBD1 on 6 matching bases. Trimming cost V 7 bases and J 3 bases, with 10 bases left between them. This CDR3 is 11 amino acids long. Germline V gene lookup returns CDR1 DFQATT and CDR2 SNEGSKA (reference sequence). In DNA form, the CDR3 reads TGCAGTGTCAGGGGTTACTACGAGCAGTACTTC. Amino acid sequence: CSVRGYYEQYF.

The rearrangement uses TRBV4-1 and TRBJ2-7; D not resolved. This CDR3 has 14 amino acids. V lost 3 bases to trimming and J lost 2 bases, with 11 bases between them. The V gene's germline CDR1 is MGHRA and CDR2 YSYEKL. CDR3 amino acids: CASSQDGRAYEQYF. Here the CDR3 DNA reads TGCGCCAGCAGCCAGGACGGACGGGCCTACGAGCAGTACTTC.

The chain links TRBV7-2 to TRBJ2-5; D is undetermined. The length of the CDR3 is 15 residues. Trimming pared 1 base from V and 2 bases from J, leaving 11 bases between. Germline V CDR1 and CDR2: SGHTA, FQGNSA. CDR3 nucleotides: TGTGCCAGCAGCTTAGTAATGACGGTACAAGAGACCCAGTACTTC. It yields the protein CASSLVMTVQETQYF.

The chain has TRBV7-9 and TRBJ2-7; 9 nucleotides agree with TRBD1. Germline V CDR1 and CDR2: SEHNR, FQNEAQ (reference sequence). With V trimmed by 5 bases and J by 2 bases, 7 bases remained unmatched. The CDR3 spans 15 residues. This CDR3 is CASSGGTGNPYEQYF. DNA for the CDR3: TGTGCCAGCAGCGGGGGGACAGGGAACCCCTACGAGCAGTACTTC.

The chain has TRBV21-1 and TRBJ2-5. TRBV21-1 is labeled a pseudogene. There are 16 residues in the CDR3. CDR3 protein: CASSNLLEDFQETQYF. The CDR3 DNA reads TGTGCCAGCAGCAATCTCCTCGAGGATTTTCAAGAGACCCAGTACTTC.

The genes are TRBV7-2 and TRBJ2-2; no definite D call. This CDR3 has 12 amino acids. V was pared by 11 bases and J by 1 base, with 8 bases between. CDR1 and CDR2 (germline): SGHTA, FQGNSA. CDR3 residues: CAEDENTGELFF. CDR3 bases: TGTGCCGAGGACGAGAACACCGGGGAGCTGTTTTTT.

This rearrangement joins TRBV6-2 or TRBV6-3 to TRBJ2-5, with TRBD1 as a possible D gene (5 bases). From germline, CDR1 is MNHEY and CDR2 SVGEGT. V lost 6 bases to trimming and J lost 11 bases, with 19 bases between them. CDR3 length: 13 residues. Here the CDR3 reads CASRPGLGYKQYF. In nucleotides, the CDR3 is TGTGCCAGCAGGCCAGGGTTAGGCTACAAGCAGTACTTC.

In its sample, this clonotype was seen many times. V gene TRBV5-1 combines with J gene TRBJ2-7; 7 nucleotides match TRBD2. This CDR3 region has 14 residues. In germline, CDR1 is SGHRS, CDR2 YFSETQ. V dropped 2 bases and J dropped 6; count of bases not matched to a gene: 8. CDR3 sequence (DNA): TGCGCCAGCAGCTTCGAGGGAGGGTTTCGCGAGCAGTACTTC. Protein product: CASSFEGGFREQYF.

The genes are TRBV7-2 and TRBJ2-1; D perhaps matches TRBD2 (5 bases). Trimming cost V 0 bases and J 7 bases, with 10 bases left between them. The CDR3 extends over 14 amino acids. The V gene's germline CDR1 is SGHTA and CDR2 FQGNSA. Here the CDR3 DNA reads TGTGCCAGCAGCTTAGCGTCGAGCGGTAATGAGCAGTTCTTC. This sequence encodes CASSLASSGNEQFF. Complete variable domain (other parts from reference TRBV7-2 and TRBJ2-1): GAGVSQSPSNKVTEKGKDVELRCDPISGHTALYWYRQSLGQGLEFLIYFQGNSAPDKSGLPSDRFSAERTGGSVSTLTIQRTQQEDSAVYLCASSLASSGNEQFFGPGTRLTVL.

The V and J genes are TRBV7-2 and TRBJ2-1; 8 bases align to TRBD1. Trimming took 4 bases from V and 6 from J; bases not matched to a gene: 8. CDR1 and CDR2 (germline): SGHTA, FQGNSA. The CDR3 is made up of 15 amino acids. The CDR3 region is CASSSTGVSSNEQFF. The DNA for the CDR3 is TGTGCCAGCAGCTCGACAGGGGTTAGTAGCAATGAGCAGTTCTTC.

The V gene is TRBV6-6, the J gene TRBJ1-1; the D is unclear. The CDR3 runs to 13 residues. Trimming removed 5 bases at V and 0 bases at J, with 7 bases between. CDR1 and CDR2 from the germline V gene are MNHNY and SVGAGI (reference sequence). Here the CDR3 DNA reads TGTGCCAGCAGTGCAAGGATGAACACTGAAGCTTTCTTT. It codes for CASSARMNTEAFF.

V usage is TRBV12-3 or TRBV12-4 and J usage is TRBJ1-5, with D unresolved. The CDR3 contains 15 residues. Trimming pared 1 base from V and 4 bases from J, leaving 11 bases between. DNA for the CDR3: TGTGCCAGCAGTTTAGAGCCTTTACCGAATCAGCCCCAGCATTTT. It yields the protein CASSLEPLPNQPQHF.